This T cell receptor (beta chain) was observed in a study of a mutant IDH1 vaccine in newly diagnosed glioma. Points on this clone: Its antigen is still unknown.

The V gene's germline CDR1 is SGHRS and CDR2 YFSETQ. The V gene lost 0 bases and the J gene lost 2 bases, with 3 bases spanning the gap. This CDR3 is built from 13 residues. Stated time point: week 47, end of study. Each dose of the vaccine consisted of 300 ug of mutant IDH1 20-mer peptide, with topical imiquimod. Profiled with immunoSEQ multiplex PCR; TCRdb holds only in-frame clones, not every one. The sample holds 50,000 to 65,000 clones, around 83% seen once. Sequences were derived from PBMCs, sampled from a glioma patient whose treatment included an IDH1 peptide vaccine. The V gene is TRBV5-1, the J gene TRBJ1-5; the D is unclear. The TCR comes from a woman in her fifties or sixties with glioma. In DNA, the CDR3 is TGCGCCAGCAGCTTGGTTGGCAATCAGCCCCAGCATTTT. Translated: CASSLVGNQPQHF.